The sequence of this T cell receptor (beta chain) was determined in a study of cytomegalovirus exposure and HLA in healthy donors. CDR1 and CDR2 (germline): MDHEN, SYDVKM. The CDR3 has 18 residues. The V gene end was trimmed by 7 bases and the J gene end by 3 bases; junction bases not matched to a gene: 19. Study results and caveats: The authors listed 150 to 200 TCR beta chains as cytomegalovirus-associated.

The study ran its PCR with 60 Vbeta and 13 Jbeta primers. Produced via immunoSEQ multiplex PCR; TCRdb's table is partial and in-frame only. The sample contains approximately 110,000 clones, around 77% of which appear only once. With respect to this clone: Its cognate antigen is unknown.

The sample was PBMCs. This TCR came from a middle-aged woman in good health and CMV-seropositive. The chain joins TRBV28 to TRBJ2-7; 9 positions agree with TRBD2. CDR3 region: CASTDRGGRAIIGYEQYF. DNA of the CDR3: TGTGCCAGCACCGATAGGGGCGGGAGGGCCATTATCGGCTACGAGCAGTACTTC. The complete variable domain, with remaining parts taken from reference TRBV28 and TRBJ2-7, reads DVKVTQSSRYLVKRTGEKVFLECVQDMDHENMFWYRQDPGLGLRLIYFSYDVKMKEKGDIPEGYSVSREKKERFSLILESASTNQTSMYLCASTDRGGRAIIGYEQYFGPGTRLTVT.